These 13 T cell receptor beta chains were all obtained from the same sample, sequenced in a study of OX40 agonist ivuxolimab in advanced cancers. Method: immunoSEQ multiplex PCR; TCRdb's copy keeps in-frame clones and lacks some. The profile shows 70,000 or so clones, 90% of them singletons. Here the sequenced sample was CD4+ or CD8+ T cells sorted from blood, taken in a trial of the OX40 agonist ivuxolimab. The source is an adult with an advanced solid tumor such as melanoma, head and neck, liver or kidney cancer.

This rearrangement joins TRBV7-2 to TRBJ2-7; TRBD2 aligns across 8 bases. Germline assignment: CDR1 SGHTA and CDR2 FQGNSA. CDR3 length: 13 residues. Trimming cost V 1 base and J 5 bases; bases outside gene matches: 1. In DNA form, the CDR3 reads TGTGCCAGCAGCTTAGGAGCGGGAGACGAGCAGTACTTC. Translating gives CASSLGAGDEQYF.

The chain uses TRBV29-1 and TRBJ2-3, with D perhaps matching TRBD1 or TRBD2 (6 bases each). CDR3 size: 16 residues. Germline V gives CDR1 SQVTM, CDR2 ANQGSEA. V was shortened by 4 bases and J by 2 bases, with 19 bases between the two germline ends. CDR3 in DNA: TGCAGCGTTGGGGGGCCCGTGGGAGGTTCCACAGATACGCAGTATTTT. As protein: CSVGGPVGGSTDTQYF.

The V and J genes are TRBV6-5 and TRBJ2-7; 11 bases fit TRBD2. Germline V CDR1 and CDR2: MNHEY, SVGAGI. This CDR3 comprises 16 residues. J was trimmed by 1 base and V by 4 bases; bases with no gene match: 6. CDR3 amino acids: CASSFTTSGRSYEQYF. CDR3 sequence (DNA): TGTGCCAGCAGTTTTACCACTAGCGGGAGATCCTACGAGCAGTACTTC.

This sequence joins TRBV11-2 and TRBJ2-7; 8 bases match TRBD2. Germline CDR1 and CDR2: SGHAT and FQNNGV. This CDR3 is 11 amino acids long. This CDR3 reads CASGSLYEQYF. The CDR3, as DNA: TGTGCAAGCGGGAGTCTATACGAGCAGTACTTC.

This chain uses TRBV5-1 with TRBJ2-5; D is unclear. Trimming cost V 0 bases and J 0 bases, with 3 bases left between them. The CDR3 runs 13 residues. CDR1 SGHRS and CDR2 YFSETQ come from the germline V gene. The CDR3 region has the DNA TGCGCCAGCAGCTTGGGGGACCAAGAGACCCAGTACTTC. This codes for CASSLGDQETQYF. Combining the CDR3 with reference TRBV5-1 and TRBJ2-5 gives the whole variable domain KAGVTQTPRYLIKTRGQQVTLSCSPISGHRSVSWYQQTPGQGLQFLFEYFSETQRNKGNFPGRFSGRQFSNSRSEMNVSTLELGDSALYLCASSLGDQETQYFGPGTRLLVL.

This chain uses TRBV25-1 with TRBJ2-2; possibly TRBD2 for D (7 bases). V lost 8 bases, J lost 5 bases, and 24 bases lay in between. CDR3 length: 17 amino acids. Germline CDR1 reads MGHDK; CDR2 reads SYGVNS. The CDR3 spells CASVSSRGGIYTGELFF. In nucleotides, the CDR3 is TGTGCCAGCGTTTCCTCGAGGGGGGGTATTTATACCGGGGAGCTGTTTTTT.

The chain has TRBV28 and TRBJ2-1, with 8 bases that match TRBD2. The CDR3 spans 12 residues. V lost 7 bases and J lost 12; bases outside the gene matches: 8. The germline V gene has CDR1 MDHEN and CDR2 SYDVKM. The CDR3 nucleotides read TGTGCCAGCACTCAACGGGAGGGCGGGCAGTTCTTC. This sequence encodes CASTQREGGQFF.

The V gene is TRBV10-3, the J gene TRBJ2-7; D call uncertain. CDR3 length: 11 amino acids. Per the germline V gene, CDR1 is ENHRY and CDR2 is SYGVKD. Between the trimmed V and J ends, which lost 4 bases and 7 bases, there was a span of 8 bases. The CDR3 coding sequence is TGTGCCATCAGTGCCCTGAGGGAGCAGTACTTC. Amino acid sequence: CAISALREQYF.

V usage is TRBV19 and J usage is TRBJ2-7; 11 bases are shared with TRBD2. CDR1 is LNHDA, CDR2 SQIVND, per germline (reference sequence). The CDR3 runs to 15 residues. With 7 bases clipped from V and 2 bases from J, the junction kept 7 bases outside the gene matches. The CDR3: CASKTGTSGTYEQYF. The CDR3 DNA reads TGTGCCAGTAAAACCGGGACTAGCGGAACCTACGAGCAGTACTTC. Combining the CDR3 with reference TRBV19 and TRBJ2-7 gives the whole variable domain DGGITQSPKYLFRKEGQNVTLSCEQNLNHDAMYWYRQDPGQGLRLIYYSQIVNDFQKGDIAEGYSVSREKKESFPLTVTSAQKNPTAFYLCASKTGTSGTYEQYFGPGTRLTVT.

V gene TRBV7-9 combines with J gene TRBJ2-5; D might be TRBD1 (5 bases). Trimming took 1 base from V and 3 from J, leaving 12 bases between them. Germline CDR1 is SEHNR and CDR2 is FQNEAQ (reference sequence). The CDR3 contains 15 residues. DNA of the CDR3: TGTGCCAGCAGCTTAGGTCAGGGTATCGAAGAGACCCAGTACTTC. The encoded protein is CASSLGQGIEETQYF.

V usage is TRBV4-2 and J usage is TRBJ2-4; possible D gene TRBD1, 6 bases. The CDR3 covers 16 residues. Per the germline V gene, CDR1 is LGHNA and CDR2 is YNFKEQ. The V and J ends lost 4 bases and 8 bases respectively, with 21 bases between them. The CDR3 DNA reads as TGTGCCAGCAGCCTCTCGGTCGGACAGACCTTTGACATTCAGTACTTC. Translated, it gives CASSLSVGQTFDIQYF.

The V call is TRBV20-1, the J call TRBJ2-5; no reliable D call. This CDR3 is 11 amino acids long. V was trimmed by 1 base and J by 5 bases, leaving 5 bases between them. The germline gives CDR1 DFQATT, CDR2 SNEGSKA (reference sequence). The CDR3, as DNA: TGCAGTGCTAGAGGTCATGAGACCCAGTACTTC. Protein sequence: CSARGHETQYF.

V and J are TRBV2 and TRBJ2-3; 9 bases map to TRBD2. This CDR3 contains 14 residues. The V gene's germline CDR1 is SNHLY and CDR2 FYNNEI. The junction had 1 base not matched to a gene; V was cut back by 5 bases and J by 1 base. In DNA form, the CDR3 reads TGTGCCAGCAGTCGCGGGAGGGGCACAGATACGCAGTATTTT. This codes for CASSRGRGTDTQYF.